Listed below are T cell receptor beta chains from one sample, sequenced in a study of T cell responses to AZD1222 COVID-19 vaccine. Libraries were prepared by immunoSEQ multiplex PCR; TCRdb keeps only in-frame clonotypes and omits some of them. The repertoire includes about 110,000 clones, 80% to 95% of them detected once, and under 10% sits in the top ten. Sequencing used peripheral blood, obtained 28 days after the second AZD1222 dose. These receptors were obtained from an adult who received the AZD1222 COVID-19 vaccine. The CDR3 runs from the conserved cysteine through the conserved F or W. D genes are given only for firm matches. Only part of the rows carry a size: once, few, many, or a class if the clone is expanded.

CASSRGTGPFFTDTIYF	TGCGCCAGCAGCCGTGGGACAGGGCCCTTTTTCACAGACACCATATATTTT	TRBV5-1	TRBJ1-3	TRBD1	-
CASSYSPGTAGTEAFF	TGTGCCAGCAGTTACTCACCCGGGACAGCGGGCACTGAAGCTTTCTTT	TRBV6-5	TRBJ1-1	TRBD1	once
CATSTSGSKLAGGEQYF	TGTGCCACCAGCACTAGCGGGAGTAAGTTGGCCGGGGGGGAGCAGTACTTC	TRBV15	TRBJ2-7	TRBD2	-
CASSPSSGAPSSYEQYF	TGTGCCAGCTCACCCTCTAGCGGGGCGCCTAGCTCCTACGAGCAGTACTTC	TRBV18	TRBJ2-7	TRBD2	-
CASSQEGQGHTEAFF	TGTGCCAGCAGCCAAGAAGGACAGGGCCACACTGAAGCTTTCTTT	TRBV3-1/TRBV3-2	TRBJ1-1	TRBD1	-
CASIFPSGGGDTQYF	TGTGCCAGCATTTTCCCTAGCGGGGGGGGAGATACGCAGTATTTT	TRBV2	TRBJ2-3	TRBD2	-
CASGFGDSYEQYF	TGTGCTAGTGGTTTTGGGGACTCCTACGAGCAGTACTTC	TRBV12-5	TRBJ2-7	-	-
CSVDGDRGLENTEAFF	TGCAGCGTTGACGGTGACAGGGGGCTCGAGAACACTGAAGCTTTCTTT	TRBV29-1	TRBJ1-1	TRBD1	-
CASSLGPTYEQFF	TGTGCCAGCAGTTTAGGCCCTACTTATGAGCAGTTCTTC	TRBV28	TRBJ2-1	-	-
CSASKPAGMNQPQHF	TGCAGTGCTAGTAAACCGGCGGGGATGAATCAGCCCCAGCATTTT	TRBV20-1	TRBJ1-5	-	-
CASSLYRGSGELFF	TGTGCCAGCAGCTTGTACAGGGGTTCCGGGGAGCTGTTTTTT	TRBV5-4	TRBJ2-2	TRBD1	-
CASSDPGGANVLTF	TGTGCCAGCAGTGACCCGGGGGGGGCCAACGTCCTGACTTTC	TRBV2	TRBJ2-6	-	-
CASSPVRESTEAFF	TGTGCCAGCTCACCGGTGCGGGAGAGCACTGAAGCTTTCTTT	TRBV18	TRBJ1-1	-	-
CASSLWGGQGADTQYF	TGTGCCAGCAGTTTATGGGGGGGACAGGGGGCAGATACGCAGTATTTT	TRBV28	TRBJ2-3	TRBD1	-
CASSVREGGTDTQYF	TGTGCCAGCTCCGTCCGGGAAGGCGGCACAGATACGCAGTATTTT	TRBV18	TRBJ2-3	-	-
CASSAAGFRTEAFF	TGTGCCAGCAGCGCCGCAGGGTTCCGCACTGAAGCTTTCTTT	TRBV11-1	TRBJ1-1	-	-
CASSDRTSYEQYF	TGTGCCAGCAGCGACAGGACCTCCTACGAGCAGTACTTC	TRBV11-2	TRBJ2-7	-	-
CASSQDPTDYTGELFF	TGCGCCAGCAGCCAAGATCCGACAGACTACACCGGGGAGCTGTTTTTT	TRBV4-3	TRBJ2-2	-	-
CASSQENNSPLHF	TGTGCCAGCAGTCAGGAGAATAATTCACCCCTCCACTTT	TRBV28	TRBJ1-6	-	-
CASSYSNEQFF	TGTGCCAGCAGTTATAGCAATGAGCAGTTCTTC	TRBV12-3/TRBV12-4	TRBJ2-1	-	few
CASSVEGGTPEKLFF	TGTGCCAGCAGCGTAGAGGGAGGCACCCCGGAAAAACTGTTTTTT	TRBV9	TRBJ1-4	-	few
CASSPGARQDPYEQYF	TGTGCCAGCAGTCCGGGGGCGCGACAGGACCCCTACGAGCAGTACTTC	TRBV28	TRBJ2-7	-	-
CASSDSRGVYGYTF	TGTGCCAGCAGTGACTCAAGGGGTGTTTATGGCTACACCTTC	TRBV6-4	TRBJ1-2	-	-
CSASTGGIYEQYF	TGCAGTGCTAGTACAGGGGGCATCTACGAGCAGTACTTC	TRBV20-1	TRBJ2-7	TRBD1	-
CASSSHERADSPLHF	TGTGCCAGCAGCTCCCACGAGAGGGCGGATTCACCCCTCCACTTT	TRBV7-9	TRBJ1-6	-	-
CASSLSGGYNEQFF	TGTGCCAGTAGCCTTAGCGGGGGGTACAATGAGCAGTTCTTC	TRBV19	TRBJ2-1	TRBD2	once
CSVETGMNTEAFF	TGCAGCGTTGAGACAGGAATGAACACTGAAGCTTTCTTT	TRBV29-1	TRBJ1-1	-	-
CAWMRGQLNSPLHF	TGTGCCTGGATGCGGGGACAGCTTAATTCACCCCTCCACTTT	TRBV30	TRBJ1-6	TRBD1	-
CASSQDRGGNRAFF	TGTGCCAGCAGCCAAGATCGGGGGGGAAATAGAGCTTTCTTT	TRBV3-1/TRBV3-2	TRBJ1-1	-	-
CASSYSSEPNTEAFF	TGTGCCAGCAGTTACTCATCGGAACCGAACACTGAAGCTTTCTTT	TRBV6-2/TRBV6-3	TRBJ1-1	-	-
CASSFTGGGSPLHF	TGTGCCAGCAGTTTCACAGGGGGCGGATCACCCCTCCACTTT	TRBV28	TRBJ1-6	TRBD1	-
CASSYSYEQYF	TGTGCCAGCAGCTACTCCTACGAGCAGTACTTC	TRBV13	TRBJ2-7	-	-
CAWSVQIGAGDGYTF	TGTGCCTGGAGTGTGCAGATTGGGGCAGGGGATGGCTACACCTTC	TRBV30	TRBJ1-2	-	-
CASSELADSYNEQFF	TGTGCCAGCAGTGAACTAGCGGACTCCTACAATGAGCAGTTCTTC	TRBV6-4	TRBJ2-1	TRBD2	-
CASSPRGECSSPLHF	TGTGCCAGCAGCCCCCGGGGGGAGTGTAGCTCACCCCTCCACTTT	TRBV21-1	TRBJ1-6	-	-
CASSPLPGHKNTEAFF	TGTGCCAGCAGTCCTCTCCCGGGACACAAGAACACTGAAGCTTTCTTT	TRBV6-4	TRBJ1-1	-	-